These T cell receptor beta chains were read from a single sample in a study of cytomegalovirus exposure and HLA in healthy donors. Produced via immunoSEQ multiplex PCR; TCRdb's table is partial and in-frame only. The sample lists under 200,000 clones, roughly 80% occurring once. The specimen was PBMCs. The receptors were sampled from a human donor in good health. CDR3s include the opening cysteine and the closing phenylalanine or tryptophan. Each record gives: J gene, clone size, V gene, D gene, CDR3 DNA, CDR3 protein. A D gene is named only where the DNA matches it firmly. Some rows mark clone size as missing; the rest say once, few, many or name a class of expanded clone.

J gene: TRBJ2-2
clone size: NA
V gene: TRBV4-3
D gene: TRBD2
CDR3 DNA: TGCGCCAGCAGCCAAGATATGGGAGGGTTTGCCACCGGGGAGCTGTTTTTT
CDR3 protein: CASSQDMGGFATGELFF

J gene: TRBJ1-4
clone size: NA
V gene: TRBV7-9
D gene: TRBD1
CDR3 DNA: TGTGCCAGCAGCTTTGGGACAGGGAATGAAAAACTGTTTTTT
CDR3 protein: CASSFGTGNEKLFF

J gene: TRBJ1-4
clone size: few
V gene: TRBV19
D gene: TRBD1
CDR3 DNA: TGTGCCAGTAGTGTCGACAGGGGGCATGAAAAACTGTTTTTT
CDR3 protein: CASSVDRGHEKLFF

J gene: TRBJ1-1
clone size: NA
V gene: TRBV7-9
D gene: NA
CDR3 DNA: TGTGCCAGCAGCTTATGGGTTTCAGACATTGAAGCTTTCTTT
CDR3 protein: CASSLWVSDIEAFF

J gene: TRBJ2-7
clone size: NA
V gene: TRBV18
D gene: TRBD1
CDR3 DNA: TGTGCCAGCTCACGGGGACAGGGGGCCGGGGAGCAGTACTTC
CDR3 protein: CASSRGQGAGEQYF

J gene: TRBJ2-7
clone size: NA
V gene: TRBV4-2
D gene: TRBD2
CDR3 DNA: TGTGCCAGCAGCCAAGCAAGCCTAGCGGGGGGGCCTTACGAGCAGTACTTC
CDR3 protein: CASSQASLAGGPYEQYF

J gene: TRBJ1-6
clone size: NA
V gene: TRBV6-1
D gene: NA
CDR3 DNA: TGTGCCAGCAGTGAGCGGGAGAGCTCCTATAATTCACCCCTCCACTTT
CDR3 protein: CASSERESSYNSPLHF

J gene: TRBJ1-1
clone size: NA
V gene: TRBV2
D gene: NA
CDR3 DNA: TGTGCCAGCAGGGGGCTACAGGGCGGCACTGAAGCTTTCTTT
CDR3 protein: CASRGLQGGTEAFF

J gene: TRBJ1-5
clone size: few
V gene: TRBV7-2
D gene: NA
CDR3 DNA: TGTGCCAGCAGCTTAGGATCGGAGGACTATCAGCCCCAGCATTTT
CDR3 protein: CASSLGSEDYQPQHF

J gene: TRBJ1-2
clone size: NA
V gene: TRBV9
D gene: NA
CDR3 DNA: TGTGCCAGCAGCGTAGTGAACGCACCGGATGGCTACACCTTC
CDR3 protein: CASSVVNAPDGYTF

J gene: TRBJ1-5
clone size: NA
V gene: TRBV27
D gene: TRBD1
CDR3 DNA: TGTGCCAGCAGGAGGGACAGGATCCTTCATTTT
CDR3 protein: CASRRDRILHF

J gene: TRBJ2-7
clone size: NA
V gene: TRBV23-1
D gene: NA
CDR3 DNA: TGCGCCAGCAGTCAATACCCTAAGTGGCGGAGATCCTACGAGCAGTACTTC
CDR3 protein: CASSQYPKWRRSYEQYF

J gene: TRBJ1-1
clone size: NA
V gene: TRBV5-1
D gene: NA
CDR3 DNA: TGCGCCAGCAGCTTGGTGGGGGGGTCGGGCACTGAAGCTTTCTTT
CDR3 protein: CASSLVGGSGTEAFF

J gene: TRBJ2-7
clone size: NA
V gene: TRBV28
D gene: NA
CDR3 DNA: TGTGCCAGCAGTTCCCCGCGGTCCTACGAGCAGTACTTC
CDR3 protein: CASSSPRSYEQYF

J gene: TRBJ2-7
clone size: NA
V gene: TRBV6-5
D gene: TRBD2
CDR3 DNA: TGTGCCAGCAGTTACTCGGCTAGCGGGGAACCCTACGAGCAGTACTTC
CDR3 protein: CASSYSASGEPYEQYF

J gene: TRBJ2-1
clone size: NA
V gene: TRBV9
D gene: TRBD2
CDR3 DNA: TGTGCCAGCAGCCCCGGGACTAGCGGTTTGAATGAGCAGTTCTTC
CDR3 protein: CASSPGTSGLNEQFF

J gene: TRBJ2-2
clone size: NA
V gene: TRBV11-2
D gene: NA
CDR3 DNA: TGTGCCAGCAGCTTAGCGGGTGCGAGGGCCGGGGAGCTGTTTTTT
CDR3 protein: CASSLAGARAGELFF

J gene: TRBJ2-3
clone size: NA
V gene: TRBV6-5
D gene: TRBD2
CDR3 DNA: TGTGCCAGCAGTTACCTTAGCGGGCCCCCCGATACGCAGTATTTT
CDR3 protein: CASSYLSGPPDTQYF

J gene: TRBJ2-7
clone size: NA
V gene: TRBV21-1
D gene: NA
CDR3 DNA: TGTGCCAGCAGCAACCCGAGGCAGCCAACCTACGAGCAGTACTTC
CDR3 protein: CASSNPRQPTYEQYF

J gene: TRBJ1-2
clone size: NA
V gene: TRBV6-5
D gene: NA
CDR3 DNA: TGTGCCAGCAGCCCTCGGGGGGCCTATGGCTACACCTTC
CDR3 protein: CASSPRGAYGYTF

J gene: TRBJ1-2
clone size: NA
V gene: TRBV2
D gene: TRBD1
CDR3 DNA: TGTGCCAGCAGGACAGGGGGATCTGGCTACACCTTC
CDR3 protein: CASRTGGSGYTF

J gene: TRBJ1-1
clone size: NA
V gene: TRBV4-2
D gene: TRBD1
CDR3 DNA: TGTGCCAGCAGCCACAGAGACAGGGGGGTGTTGAACACTGAAGCTTTCTTT
CDR3 protein: CASSHRDRGVLNTEAFF

J gene: TRBJ2-7
clone size: NA
V gene: TRBV28
D gene: NA
CDR3 DNA: TGTGCCAGCAGTTTAATATACGGCGGGGGCTGGAACCACGAGCAGTACTTC
CDR3 protein: CASSLIYGGGWNHEQYF

J gene: TRBJ2-3
clone size: NA
V gene: TRBV2
D gene: TRBD2
CDR3 DNA: TGTGCCAGCAACAAACTACTGGGCGGGGGGGCTGAAGATACGCAGTATTTT
CDR3 protein: CASNKLLGGGAEDTQYF

J gene: TRBJ1-2
clone size: NA
V gene: TRBV2
D gene: NA
CDR3 DNA: TGTGCCAGCGTAACAGGGTTCTCTGGCTACACCTTC
CDR3 protein: CASVTGFSGYTF

J gene: TRBJ1-1
clone size: NA
V gene: TRBV4-3
D gene: NA
CDR3 DNA: TGCGCCAGCAGCCAAATGGTAACATACAGGGAGACTGAAGCTTTCTTT
CDR3 protein: CASSQMVTYRETEAFF

J gene: TRBJ1-2
clone size: few
V gene: TRBV4-1
D gene: TRBD1
CDR3 DNA: TGCGCCAGCAGCTCCCGGGACAGGGGCTCTGGCTACACCTTC
CDR3 protein: CASSSRDRGSGYTF

J gene: TRBJ1-2
clone size: NA
V gene: TRBV10-3
D gene: TRBD1
CDR3 DNA: TGTGCCATCAGGGATCGGACAGGGGGCAACTATGGCTACACCTTC
CDR3 protein: CAIRDRTGGNYGYTF

J gene: TRBJ2-7
clone size: NA
V gene: TRBV4-3
D gene: TRBD2
CDR3 DNA: TGCGCCAGCAGCCCCACTAGCGGGGGTACCTACGAGCAGTACTTC
CDR3 protein: CASSPTSGGTYEQYF

J gene: TRBJ2-7
clone size: NA
V gene: TRBV5-6
D gene: NA
CDR3 DNA: TGTGCCAGCAGCTTGGGAGCCAGGCCCTACGAGCAGTACTTC
CDR3 protein: CASSLGARPYEQYF